Listed here are 9 T cell receptor beta chains from one sample, sequenced in a study of T cells after yellow fever vaccination. In TCRdb, the 5' RACE reads were re-called with MiXCR into one record per CDR3 protein. The sample carries 300,000 to 400,000 distinct CDR3 sequences, 8% to 10% recorded once. The material sequenced was PBMCs, taken on the day of the first yellow fever vaccination. All receptors derive from a man younger than 30 who received the YFV17D yellow fever vaccine.

V usage is TRBV7-2 and J usage is TRBJ2-5, with D tentatively TRBD1 (5 bases). CDR1 is SGHTA and CDR2 is FQGNSA in the germline V gene. This CDR3 comprises 14 residues. Trimming cost V 5 bases and J 7 bases, with 17 bases left between them. The CDR3 DNA sequence: TGTGCCAGCAGCCCCGACAGCGCCTCTGGGACCCAGTACTTC. It encodes CASSPDSASGTQYF.

This chain connects TRBV11-2 to TRBJ1-2, with TRBD1 identical over 10 bases. Per germline, CDR1 SGHAT and CDR2 FQNNGV. The CDR3 sequence is 19 residues long. Unmatched junction bases numbered 19, after V lost 2 bases and J lost 7 bases. CDR3 amino acids: CASSLLRVTPGTGDSGYTF. For the CDR3, the DNA is TGTGCCAGCAGCTTACTTCGGGTGACCCCCGGGACAGGGGATTCTGGCTACACCTTC. Filled out from reference TRBV11-2 and TRBJ1-2, the complete variable domain reads EAGVAQSPRYKIIEKRQSVAFWCNPISGHATLYWYQQILGQGPKLLIQFQNNGVVDDSQLPKDRFSAERLKGVDSTLKIQPAKLEDSAVYLCASSLLRVTPGTGDSGYTFGSGTRLTVV.

The J gene is TRBJ1-2, the V gene TRBV7-3; no reliable D call. Per germline, CDR1 SGHTA and CDR2 FQGTGA. The V end was cut by 1 base, the J end by 8 bases, with 14 bases between. CDR3 length: 14 amino acids. CDR3 nucleotides: TGTGCCAGCAGCTTAAACCCCATCGGGTACGGCTACACCTTC. Amino acids: CASSLNPIGYGYTF.

This clonotype showed up just a few times. V and J are TRBV7-2 and TRBJ1-2; a possible D gene is TRBD1 (5 bases). Looked up from germline, CDR1 is SGHTA and CDR2 is FQGNSA. V lost 5 bases and J lost 2, with 18 bases in between. The CDR3 runs 16 residues. The CDR3 nucleotides read TGTGCCAGCAGCCCTAGGCGAGAGGGGACCAACTATGGCTACACCTTC. Its protein product is CASSPRREGTNYGYTF.

CDR3 bases: TGTGCCAGTAGTATCATGGGCAGAGTCGCGGAGACCCAGTACTTC. Encoded protein: CASSIMGRVAETQYF. The gene calls are TRBV19 and TRBJ2-5; D gene unclear. V dropped 3 bases and J dropped 5 bases, with 16 bases sitting between them. Germline loops: CDR1 LNHDA, CDR2 SQIVND (reference sequence). This CDR3 contains 15 residues.

This clonotype was seen at least ten times. CDR3 nucleotides: TGTGCCAGCAGTAGACAGGGAAAGAACACTGAAGCTTTCTTT. Encoded protein: CASSRQGKNTEAFF. This sequence joins TRBV12-3 or TRBV12-4 and TRBJ1-1, with 7 bases fitting TRBD1. The junction had 4 bases not matched to a gene; V was cut back by 5 bases and J by 1 base. This CDR3 is 14 amino acids long.

CDR3 sequence: CASSFSLTNYGYTF. DNA for the CDR3: TGTGCCAGCAGTTTTAGTCTTACTAACTATGGCTACACCTTC. The chain recombines TRBV12-3 or TRBV12-4 with TRBJ1-2; D gene unclear. V was pared by 3 bases and J by 0 bases, with 8 bases between. This CDR3 is built from 14 residues.

The J gene is TRBJ2-3, the V gene TRBV7-2; 12 bases agree with TRBD1. This CDR3 is built from 17 residues. The V segment lost 5 bases and the J segment 3 bases; nucleotides outside the gene matches: 9. In germline, CDR1 is SGHTA, CDR2 FQGNSA. CDR3 sequence (DNA): TGTGCCAGCAGCGTCCCCCGGGACAGGGGGCTGACAGATACGCAGTATTTT. This translates into CASSVPRDRGLTDTQYF. The full variable domain, completed using reference TRBV7-2 and TRBJ2-3, is GAGVSQSPSNKVTEKGKDVELRCDPISGHTALYWYRQSLGQGLEFLIYFQGNSAPDKSGLPSDRFSAERTGGSVSTLTIQRTQQEDSAVYLCASSVPRDRGLTDTQYFGPGTRLTVL.

The V call is TRBV5-1, the J call TRBJ2-1; 8 bases fit TRBD2. Germline values: CDR1 SGHRS, CDR2 YFSETQ. V lost 4 bases, J lost 15 bases, and 12 bases stayed unmatched. This CDR3 contains 13 residues. CDR3 DNA sequence: TGCGCCAGCAGCCCCAACGGGGGGGTCCTTGCGTTCTTC. This codes for CASSPNGGVLAFF.